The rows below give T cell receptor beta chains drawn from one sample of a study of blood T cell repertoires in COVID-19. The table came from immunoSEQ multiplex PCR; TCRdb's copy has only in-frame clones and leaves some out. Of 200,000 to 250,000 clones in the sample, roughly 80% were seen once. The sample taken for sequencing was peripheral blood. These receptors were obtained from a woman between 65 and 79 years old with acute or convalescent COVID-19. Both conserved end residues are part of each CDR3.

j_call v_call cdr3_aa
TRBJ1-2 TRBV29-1 CSVALGANYGYTF
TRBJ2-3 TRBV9 CASRRDTDTQYF
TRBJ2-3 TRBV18 CASSPGTSGSTDTQYF
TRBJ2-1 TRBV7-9 CASSTGTSSYNEQFF
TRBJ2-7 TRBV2 CASSSSVLGGEQYF
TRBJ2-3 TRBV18 CASSRSSGREDTQYF
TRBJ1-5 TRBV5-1 CASSLGPGPQPQHF
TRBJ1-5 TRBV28 CASSPPPSPQHF
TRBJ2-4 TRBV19 CASSNTGVAKNIQYF
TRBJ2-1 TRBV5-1 CASSLGLAGNEQFF
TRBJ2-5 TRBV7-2 CASSRTQETQYF
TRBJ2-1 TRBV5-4 CASSGISAGGRVYNEQFF
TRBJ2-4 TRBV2 CASSGRAMDIQYF
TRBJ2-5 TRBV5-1 CASSLAGGAWEETQYF
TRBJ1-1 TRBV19 CASSWPGDTEAFF
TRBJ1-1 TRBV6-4 CASSDSIRVLVRTTEAFF
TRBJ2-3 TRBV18 CASSPRTGRTDTQYF
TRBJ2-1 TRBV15 CATRNYNEQFF
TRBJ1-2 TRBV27 CASSFTGGYRNNYGYTF
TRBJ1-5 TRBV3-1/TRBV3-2 CASSQVLGNQPQHF
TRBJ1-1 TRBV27 CASSLREGPFPGAEAFF
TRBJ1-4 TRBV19 CASSLRTGFNEKLFF
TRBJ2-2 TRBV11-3 CASSPGLAGEASGELFF
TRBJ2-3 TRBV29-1 CSAPELAGDTQYF
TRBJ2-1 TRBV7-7 CASSLAGGNEQFF
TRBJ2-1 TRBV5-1 CASSLASGTDQFF
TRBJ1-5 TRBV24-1 CATSDSGWQPQHF
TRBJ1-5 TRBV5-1 CASSLAGDQPQHF
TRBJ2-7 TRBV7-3 CASSLVPGGDYPPRDDYEQYF
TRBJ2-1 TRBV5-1 CASSPGGEVYNEQFF